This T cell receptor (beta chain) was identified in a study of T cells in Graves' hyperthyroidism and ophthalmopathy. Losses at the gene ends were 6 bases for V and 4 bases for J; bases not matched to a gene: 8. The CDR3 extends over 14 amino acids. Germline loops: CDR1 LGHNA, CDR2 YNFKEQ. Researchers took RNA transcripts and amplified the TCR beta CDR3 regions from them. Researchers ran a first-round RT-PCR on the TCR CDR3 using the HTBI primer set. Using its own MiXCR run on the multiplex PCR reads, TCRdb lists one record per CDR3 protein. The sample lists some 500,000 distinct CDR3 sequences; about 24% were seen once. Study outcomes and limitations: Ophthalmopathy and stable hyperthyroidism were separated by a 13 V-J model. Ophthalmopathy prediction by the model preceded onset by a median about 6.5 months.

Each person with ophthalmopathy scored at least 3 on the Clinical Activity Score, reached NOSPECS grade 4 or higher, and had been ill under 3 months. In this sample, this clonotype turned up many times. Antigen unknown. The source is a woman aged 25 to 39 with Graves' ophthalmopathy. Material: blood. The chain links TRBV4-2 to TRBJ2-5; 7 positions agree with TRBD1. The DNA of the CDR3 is TGTGCCAGCAGTCCCTCGGCAGGGGGAGAGACCCAGTACTTC. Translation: CASSPSAGGETQYF.